This entry features one T cell receptor beta chain sequence. It has no known antigen specificity. Base qualities are missing; no much larger clone stands one base away. This record comes from a study of OX40 agonist ivuxolimab in advanced cancers. The study in broad terms: The costimulatory receptor OX40 (CD134) was targeted by ivuxolimab, a fully human IgG2 agonistic monoclonal antibody. Peripheral TCRbeta sequencing was intended to test whether TCR sequence diversity was altered and clonal T-cell expansion was caused by ivuxolimab. Prior anti-PD-1, anti-PD-L1 or anti-CTLA-4 therapy was permitted, and checkpoint inhibitors had been received by about 36% of dose-escalation patients. In the dose-escalation cohort, 70% to 85% of patients were male, and the mean age was roughly 60 years, with a range of about 23 to 85. Partial responses occurred in three dose-escalation patients: two with cutaneous melanoma and one with hepatocellular carcinoma. Of the roughly 52 dose-escalation patients, hepatocellular carcinoma was present in about 20, melanoma in around 15, renal cell carcinoma in 9 and head and neck cancer in 9. Intravenous ivuxolimab was administered to patients every 2 weeks at six dose levels: 0.01, 0.1, 0.3, 1.5, 3 and 10 mg/kg. The paper reports the monotherapy dose-escalation portion (N of about 54 patients) of the phase I ivuxolimab trial. The full study reports these points: Low levels of normalized T-cell clonal expansion were also seen in some patients who did not respond. The antigen specificity of the clonally expanded peripheral T cells was not determined. In partial responders in the 0.1-3.0 mg/kg groups, normalized peripheral clonal expansion was found to be among the lowest, especially among CD8+ T cells. At doses from 0.1 to 3.0 mg/kg, clonal expansion was seen in both CD4+ and CD8+ blood T cells between baseline and week 6. After ivuxolimab, expanded clones were on average more numerous among CD8+ T cells than among CD4+ T cells.

Patients with a history of autoimmune disease or receiving systemic immunosuppression were excluded from the trial. Peripheral blood for TCR sequencing was drawn from every dose cohort at baseline, at cycle 4 day 1 and at cycle 7 day 1. Samples were obtained from an open-label, multicenter, first-in-human phase I dose-escalation trial of ivuxolimab. Adults with locally advanced or metastatic melanoma, renal cell, hepatocellular, or head and neck squamous cell carcinoma were enrolled in the trial. Before TCR sequencing, CD4+ T cells and CD8+ T cells from peripheral blood were sorted into separate populations. Genomic DNA was extracted from sorted cells for sequencing of the TCRbeta CDR3 region. The immunoSEQ Assay was used to sequence the TCRbeta CDR3 regions. The source is immuneACCESS, and TCRdb retained only in-frame sequences with V and J called. Part of the clones is not carried over; for the studies checked, unresolved V genes explain less than half of this, and the remainder is unexplained. A total of tens of thousands of clones appear in this sample, about 90% of them only once. The ten top clones hold roughly 8.9% of the sample.

CDR1 LNHDA and CDR2 SQIVND were looked up in the germline V gene (reference sequence). V loses 2 bases, J loses 2 bases, and the germline ends lie 15 bases apart. Including cysteine and phenylalanine, the CDR3 has 16 amino acids. Only the CDR3 part of the read is kept: 48 bases, read in frame from the first base. The sample consisted of CD4+ or CD8+ T cells sorted from blood, taken in a trial of the OX40 agonist ivuxolimab. The TCR originated in an adult with an advanced solid tumor such as melanoma, head and neck, liver or kidney cancer. The V and J segments used are TRBV19 and TRBJ1-1, with TRBD1 perhaps the D gene, on 5 matching bases. The nucleotide sequence is TGTGCCAGTAGTATAAAAGGGGCCCTAGGTAACACTGAAGCTTTCTTT. Its product reads: CASSIKGALGNTEAFF.